This TCR beta chain was recovered during a study of blood T cells in healthy people across ages. Study results and caveats: Naive CD4+ cells and diversity were both higher in long-lived donors than in aged donors.

Regarding this clonotype: Its antigen is not identified.

CDR1 LNHDA and CDR2 SQIVND come from the germline V gene (reference sequence). The V and J ends lost 4 bases and 1 base, in that order; junction bases with no gene match: 8. This CDR3 has 16 amino acids. With a J-beta primer mix and a sample-barcoded 5' primer, a second PCR ran about 7 to 12 cycles. TCRdb recomputed calls from the 5' RACE reads with MiXCR, one row per CDR3 protein. This table has about 1,800,000 distinct CDR3 sequences, 28% appearing once. Every donor provided roughly 9.1 milliliters of peripheral blood. Material for sequencing was blood. This clonotype was obtained from a woman younger than 45 in good health. The J gene is TRBJ2-5, the V gene TRBV19; 8 nucleotides agree with TRBD1. The CDR3 region is CASSSLTGDFQETQYF. The DNA for the CDR3 is TGTGCCAGTAGTAGCCTGACAGGGGACTTCCAAGAGACCCAGTACTTC.